The following is a T cell receptor (beta chain) sequence with its context. No cognate antigen has been identified for it. No much larger clone is present one base from it, and per-base qualities are unavailable. Libraries were constructed by 5' RACE. The instrument given in TCRdb is Illumina HiSeq 2000. Template switching added a universal primer binding site, and the final cDNA carried a unique molecular identifier that allowed TCR cDNA molecules to be counted accurately. Specific primers in the conserved constant-segment region were used to synthesize first-strand cDNA for the TCR alpha and beta chains. To control for contamination, each cDNA library was double barcoded with a SMART-Mk sample barcode plus Illumina barcodes. Two successive PCR steps introduced TruSeq adapter sequences along with Illumina sample barcodes. The TCR alpha and beta cDNA libraries were sequenced on the Illumina HiSeq platform using custom primers. On the authors' methods: Unique molecular identifiers were extracted from raw reads with MiGEC, and CDR3 positions were determined with MiXCR. Recombination models were inferred per individual with the repgenHMM and IGoR tools using an EM algorithm. The tcR package in R was used for shared clonotype analysis, with sharing normalized by the product of cloneset sizes. To study raw recombination without the effects of thymic and clonal selection, out-of-frame nonproductive sequences were analyzed. Through fastp at Q25 and MiXCR, TCRdb rebuilt clones from the public reads, retaining in-frame beta chains. CDR3 protein duplicates are merged, each entry listing the most common genes and DNA. The V and J calls here are based on TCRdb, not the publication. The sample table contains about 220,000 distinct CDR3 sequences; only one count was recorded for about 7.5% of them. 1.9% of the sample is held by the ten biggest clonotypes.

This sample stems from a study of identical twins (dated by TCRdb to 2016 to 2017). Study-wide context: TCR alpha and beta repertoires from monozygotic twins, unrelated adults of various ages and cord blood were deep-sequenced to test whether fetal clonotypes persist. Replicate twin experiments were performed at different times using different library preparation protocols to rule out contamination.

Results and caveats for the whole study, not just this receptor: Abundant cord blood beta clonotypes had fewer insertions, young adult naive repertoires showed a similar but weaker trend, and memory repertoires showed no such trend. In monozygotic twins, out-of-frame TCR alpha sharing was systematically underestimated by recombination models, although the models agreed with sharing between unrelated individuals. Out-of-frame TCR alpha sequences shared between twins showed an excess of low generation-probability sequences compared with coincidental sharing between unrelated individuals. Invariant T cells such as MAIT and iNKT could partly confound zero-insertion analyses, although diverse VJ usage argued against such confounding for most clonotypes. In beta out-of-frame sequences, excess twin sharing was weaker, because having fewer shared sequences lowered the signal-to-noise ratio. Because the same donors could not be followed over many years, conclusions were based on cross-sectional statistical analysis.

Only healthy Caucasian donors were included. Three pairs of female monozygotic twins, all aged about 18 to 30 years, were included in the twin cohort. Miltenyi CD45RO+ enrichment and human naive T-cell isolation kits were used to isolate memory (CD45RO+) and naive T cells from PBMC. Measured from the cysteine to the phenylalanine, the CDR3 is 15 residues long. Only CDR3 DNA remains: 45 bases, in frame from the first base. The germline V gene supplies CDR1 KGHSH and CDR2 LQKENI. Relative to germline, V is 1 base shorter and J is 6 bases shorter, with 13 bases between their ends. This sample was shared with a second study, whose subject was yellow fever vaccine responses in identical twins. That second publication adds: According to the authors, in identical twins the way T cells responded to vaccination appeared partly convergent and partly personalized. The study precisely tracked vaccine-responding T cell clones in identical twins.

The sequence joins TRBV18 to TRBJ2-1, and the D gene may be TRBD2, 6 bases matching. The clonotype was recovered from a woman younger than 35 in good health. Sequenced material: memory (CD45RO+) T cells sorted from blood. This specimen's cell subset or site label, interpreted: CD45RO+ enriched T cells. Here is the DNA: TGTGCCAGCTCACCACTGCTAGCGTTGCCCAATGAGCAGTTCTTC. Translated, it gives CASSPLLALPNEQFF.